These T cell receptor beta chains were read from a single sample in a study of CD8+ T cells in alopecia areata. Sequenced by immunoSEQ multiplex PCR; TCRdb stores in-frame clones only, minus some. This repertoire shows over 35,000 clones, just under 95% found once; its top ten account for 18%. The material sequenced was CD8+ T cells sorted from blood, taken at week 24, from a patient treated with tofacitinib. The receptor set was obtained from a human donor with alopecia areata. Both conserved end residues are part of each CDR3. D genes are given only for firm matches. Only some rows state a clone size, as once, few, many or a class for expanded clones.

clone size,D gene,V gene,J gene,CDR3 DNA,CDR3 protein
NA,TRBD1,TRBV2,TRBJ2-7,TGTGCCAGCAGTGAAACAGGGGCGAACTACGAGCAGTACTTC,CASSETGANYEQYF
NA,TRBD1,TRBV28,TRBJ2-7,TGTGCCAGCAGTTTAACTCGGACAGGGGGTATCTACGAGCAGTACTTC,CASSLTRTGGIYEQYF
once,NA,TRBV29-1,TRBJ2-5,TGCAGCGTTGTAGGGCGGGTTGGGGCCCAGTACTTC,CSVVGRVGAQYF
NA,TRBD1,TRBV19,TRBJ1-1,TGTGCCAGTAGTATGGACGGGGACAGCCCGACTGAAGCTTTCTTT,CASSMDGDSPTEAFF
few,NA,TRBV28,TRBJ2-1,TGTGCCAGCAGTCCGCCCCGGCGGGGGCTTTACAATGAGCAGTTCTTC,CASSPPRRGLYNEQFF
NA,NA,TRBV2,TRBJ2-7,TGTGCCATCGGGACCGATGTGAGCTACGAGCAGTACTTC,CAIGTDVSYEQYF
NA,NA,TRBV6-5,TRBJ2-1,TGTGCCAGCAGCACACAAGGACTAAGGGACAATGAGCAGTTCTTC,CASSTQGLRDNEQFF
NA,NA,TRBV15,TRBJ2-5,TGTGCCACCAGCAGAGAGAACAGTCTTTACCAAGAGACCCAGTACTTC,CATSRENSLYQETQYF
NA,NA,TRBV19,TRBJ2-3,TGTGCCAGTAGTCCGAGCATCAGCACAGATACGCAGTATTTT,CASSPSISTDTQYF
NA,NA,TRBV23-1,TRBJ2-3,TGCGCCAGCAGTAGAAATACGCAGTATTTT,CASSRNTQYF
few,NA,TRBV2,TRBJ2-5,TGTGCCAGCAGTGAAGCGCGGGGAGAGACCCAGTACTTC,CASSEARGETQYF
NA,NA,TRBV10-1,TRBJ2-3,TGCGCCAGCTCTAGCACAGATACGCAGTATTTT,CASSSTDTQYF
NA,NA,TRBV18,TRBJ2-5,TGTGCCAGCTCTCGCCAAAACTCATGGGGGTACCAAGAGACCCAGTACTTC,CASSRQNSWGYQETQYF
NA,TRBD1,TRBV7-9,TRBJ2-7,TGTGCCAGCAGCTTAGAGGACAGGGGATACGAGCAGTACTTC,CASSLEDRGYEQYF
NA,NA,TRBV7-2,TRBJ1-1,TGTGCCAGCAGCTTAGAACCCCCCGACAGGTACCTAAACACTGAAGCTTTCTTT,CASSLEPPDRYLNTEAFF
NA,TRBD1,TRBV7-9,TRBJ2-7,TGTGCCAGCAGCTTACTGGGACAGGGCTACGAGCAGTACTTC,CASSLLGQGYEQYF
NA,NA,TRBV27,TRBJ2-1,TGTGCCAGCAGTTACACGGGCGGGGTAAACAATGAGCAGTTCTTC,CASSYTGGVNNEQFF
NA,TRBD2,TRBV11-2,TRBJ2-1,TGTGCCAGCAGCCCACGGACTAGCGGGGCGATTGAGCAGTTCTTC,CASSPRTSGAIEQFF
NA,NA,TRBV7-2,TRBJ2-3,TGTGCCAGCAGCTTTGTCGGCGATACGCAGTATTTT,CASSFVGDTQYF
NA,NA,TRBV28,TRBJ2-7,TGTGCCAGCAGTTTTGGGATTAAGACTACCGAGCAGTACTTC,CASSFGIKTTEQYF
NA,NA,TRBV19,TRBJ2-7,TGTGCCAGTAGTCCCCGCGGTTCCCCTCTCGAGCAGTACTTC,CASSPRGSPLEQYF
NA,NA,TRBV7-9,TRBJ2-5,TGTGCCAGCAGCTTAGCGGAGATCCTTGGAGGAGAGACCCAGTACTTC,CASSLAEILGGETQYF
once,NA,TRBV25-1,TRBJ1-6,TGTGCCAGCAGTGACGGGGACACCCTCCACTTT,CASSDGDTLHF
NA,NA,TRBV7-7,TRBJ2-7,TGTGCTAGCAGCTTGGAGCCGCAACCCTACTACGAGCAGTACTTC,CASSLEPQPYYEQYF
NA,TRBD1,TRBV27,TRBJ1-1,TGTGCCAGCAGTTGGGGACAGTACACTGAAGCTTTCTTT,CASSWGQYTEAFF
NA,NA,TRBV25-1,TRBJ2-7,TGTGCCAGCAGTGAATATGGCAGGGGTCCCTACGAGCAGTACTTC,CASSEYGRGPYEQYF
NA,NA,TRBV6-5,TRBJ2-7,TGTGCCAGCAAAGGGTACGAGCAGTACTTC,CASKGYEQYF
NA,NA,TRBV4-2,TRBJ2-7,TGTGCCAGCAGCCAAGGGAATAGCCGCGAGCAGTACTTC,CASSQGNSREQYF
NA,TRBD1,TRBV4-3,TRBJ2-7,TGCGCCAGCAGCCAAGAGACAGGGCGAAGCACCTACGAGCAGTACTTC,CASSQETGRSTYEQYF
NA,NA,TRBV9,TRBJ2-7,TGTGCCAGCAGCGTAGGGGGGAGCTCCTACGAGCAGTACTTC,CASSVGGSSYEQYF
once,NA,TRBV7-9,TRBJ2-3,TGTGCCAGCAGCTCCCTCCCCGACACAGATACGCAGTATTTT,CASSSLPDTDTQYF
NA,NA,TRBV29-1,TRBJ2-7,TGCAGCGTTGATTTGGGGGCAGGAGACGAGCAGTACTTC,CSVDLGAGDEQYF
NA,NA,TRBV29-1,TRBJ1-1,TGCAGCGTTGACGCCGGGACTGAAGCTTTCTTT,CSVDAGTEAFF
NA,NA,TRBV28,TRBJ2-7,TGTGCCAGCAGCCCGAACAAGGTCTACGAGCAGTACTTC,CASSPNKVYEQYF
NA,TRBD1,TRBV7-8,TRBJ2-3,TGTGCCAGCAGCTTAGTCCAGGGGGCTTGGACAGATACGCAGTATTTT,CASSLVQGAWTDTQYF
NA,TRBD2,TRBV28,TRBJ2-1,TGTGCCAGCATCGAACTAGCGGGGGTACCGTTGTCCCCCTACAATGAGCAGTTCTTC,CASIELAGVPLSPYNEQFF
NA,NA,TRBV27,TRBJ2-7,TGTGCCAGCAGTTTATTAGCGGATTACGAGCAGTACTTC,CASSLLADYEQYF
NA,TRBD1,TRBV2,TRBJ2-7,TGTGCCAGCAGCCTGGGACAGCCAATCTCCTACGAGCAGTACTTC,CASSLGQPISYEQYF
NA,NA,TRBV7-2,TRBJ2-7,TGTGCCAGCAGCTTAGAGGACTCACTCTACGAGCAGTACTTC,CASSLEDSLYEQYF
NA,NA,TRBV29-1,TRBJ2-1,TGCAGCGTTGAAGATCAAGAGCGGAGGTCCTACAATGAGCAGTTCTTC,CSVEDQERRSYNEQFF
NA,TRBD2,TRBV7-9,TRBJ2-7,TGTGCCAGCAGCATCGAGAGACTAGCAGGGTTCTACGAGCAGTACTTC,CASSIERLAGFYEQYF
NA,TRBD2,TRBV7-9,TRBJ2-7,TGTGCCAGCAGCGCGACTGGGACTAGCGGGTACGAGCAGTACTTC,CASSATGTSGYEQYF
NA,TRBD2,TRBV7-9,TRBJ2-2,TGTGCCAGCATCGAGCTGTTAGCGGGGGATAACACCGGGGAGCTGTTTTTT,CASIELLAGDNTGELFF